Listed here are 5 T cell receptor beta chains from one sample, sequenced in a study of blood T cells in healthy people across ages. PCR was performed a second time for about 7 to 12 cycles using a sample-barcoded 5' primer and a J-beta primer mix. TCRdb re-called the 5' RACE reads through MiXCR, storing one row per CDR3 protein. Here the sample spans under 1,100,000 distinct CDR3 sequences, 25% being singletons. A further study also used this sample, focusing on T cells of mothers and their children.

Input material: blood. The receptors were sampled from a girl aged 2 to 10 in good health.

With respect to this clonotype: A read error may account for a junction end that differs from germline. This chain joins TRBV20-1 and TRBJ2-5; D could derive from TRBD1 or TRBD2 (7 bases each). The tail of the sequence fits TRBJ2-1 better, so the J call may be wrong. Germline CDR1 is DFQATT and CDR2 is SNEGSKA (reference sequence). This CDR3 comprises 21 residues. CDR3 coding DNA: TGCAGTGCTACCGGGACAGTGGGGGGAGGGACTTTTTCAGGATCCTACAGTGAGCAGTTCTTC. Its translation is CSATGTVGGGTFSGSYSEQFF.

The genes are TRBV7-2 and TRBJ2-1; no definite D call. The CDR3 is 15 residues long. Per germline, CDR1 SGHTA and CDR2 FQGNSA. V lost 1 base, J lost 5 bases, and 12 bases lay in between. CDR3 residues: CASSLGRGVHNEQFF. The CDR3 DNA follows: TGTGCCAGCAGCTTAGGTCGCGGAGTCCACAATGAGCAGTTCTTC.

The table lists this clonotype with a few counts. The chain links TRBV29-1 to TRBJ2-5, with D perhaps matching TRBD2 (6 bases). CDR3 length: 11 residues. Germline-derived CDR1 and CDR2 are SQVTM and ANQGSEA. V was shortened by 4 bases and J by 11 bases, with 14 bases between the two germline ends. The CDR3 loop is CSVAGGQEQYF. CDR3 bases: TGCAGCGTTGCCGGAGGGCAGGAGCAGTACTTC.

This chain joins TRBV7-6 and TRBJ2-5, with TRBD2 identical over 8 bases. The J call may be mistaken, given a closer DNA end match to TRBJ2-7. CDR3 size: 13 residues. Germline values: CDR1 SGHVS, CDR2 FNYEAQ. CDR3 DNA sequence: TGTGCCAGCAGGCGGGGGGATGCCTACGAGCAGTACTTC. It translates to CASRRGDAYEQYF.

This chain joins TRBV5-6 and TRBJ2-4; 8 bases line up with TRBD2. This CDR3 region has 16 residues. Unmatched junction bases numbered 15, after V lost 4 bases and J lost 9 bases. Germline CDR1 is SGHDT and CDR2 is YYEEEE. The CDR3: CASSPRGGREGGIQYF. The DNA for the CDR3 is TGTGCCAGCAGCCCAAGGGGGGGTCGGGAGGGTGGCATTCAGTACTTC.